Listed below are T cell receptor beta chains from one sample, sequenced in a study of PD-L1 blockade in urothelial cancer. The method was immunoSEQ multiplex PCR; TCRdb's version includes in-frame clones alone and lacks a portion of them. The table shows 35,000 to 45,000 clones, with roughly 89% occurring only once. The material was PBMCs, obtained around atezolizumab (anti-PD-L1) treatment. All receptors derive from a man between 65 and 85 years old with urothelial cancer. CDR3s include the opening cysteine and the closing phenylalanine or tryptophan. Each record gives: clone size, J gene, D gene, V gene, CDR3 length, CDR3 protein, CDR3 DNA. D genes are given only for firm matches. Part of the rows lack a size; the others show once, few, many or a class for expanded clones.

-	TRBJ2-7	-	TRBV7-8	14	CASNTAGNSYEQYF	TGTGCCAGCAATACGGCGGGAAACTCCTACGAGCAGTACTTC
-	TRBJ2-7	TRBD2	TRBV5-1	17	CASSLAGWAGGPNEQYF	TGCGCCAGCAGCTTGGCCGGCTGGGCGGGAGGGCCCAACGAGCAGTACTTC
-	TRBJ1-2	TRBD1	TRBV28	14	CASSSGQAVYGYTF	TGTGCCAGCAGTTCGGGACAGGCTGTCTATGGCTACACCTTC
-	TRBJ2-4	TRBD1	TRBV30	16	CAWSGPRDRGSDIQYF	TGTGCCTGGAGTGGGCCCCGGGACAGGGGGTCGGACATTCAGTACTTC
-	TRBJ2-1	TRBD1	TRBV7-6	13	CASSSGQNNEQFF	TGTGCCAGCAGCTCGGGACAGAACAATGAGCAGTTCTTC
-	TRBJ2-7	-	TRBV7-2	15	CASSAYTVPLYEQYF	TGTGCCAGCAGCGCCTATACGGTACCGCTCTACGAGCAGTACTTC
-	TRBJ1-1	-	TRBV5-1	13	CASSLSGRPEAFF	TGCGCCAGCAGCTTATCAGGGAGGCCTGAAGCTTTCTTT
-	TRBJ1-3	-	TRBV30	13	CAWSVQPTPPIYF	TGTGCCTGGAGTGTACAACCCACCCCACCCATATATTTT
-	TRBJ1-2	-	TRBV18	12	CASSRPGYGYTF	TGTGCCAGCTCACGGCCAGGCTATGGCTACACCTTC
-	TRBJ2-5	TRBD1	TRBV7-3	13	CASSPQGAKTQYF	TGTGCCAGCAGCCCGCAGGGGGCAAAGACCCAGTACTTC
-	TRBJ2-4	-	TRBV4-1	15	CASSQVGGAKNIQYF	TGCGCCAGCAGCCAAGTGGGGGGAGCCAAAAACATTCAGTACTTC
-	TRBJ2-3	TRBD1	TRBV25-1	15	CASSEPRTGRDTQYF	TGTGCCAGCAGTGAACCCAGGACAGGACGAGATACGCAGTATTTT
-	TRBJ2-5	-	TRBV7-8	12	CASSRYQETQYF	TGTGCCAGCAGCCGGTACCAAGAGACCCAGTACTTC
-	TRBJ2-3	-	TRBV28	14	CASADSGSTDTQYF	TGTGCCAGCGCAGACAGCGGGAGCACAGATACGCAGTATTTT
-	TRBJ2-3	TRBD1	TRBV6-1	15	CASSWGQGVTDTQYF	TGTGCCAGCAGCTGGGGACAGGGAGTCACAGATACGCAGTATTTT
-	TRBJ1-5	-	TRBV28	14	CASRPNSGNQPQHF	TGTGCCAGCAGGCCTAATTCTGGCAATCAGCCCCAGCATTTT
-	TRBJ2-3	TRBD2	TRBV30	15	CAWSQTSGSTDTQYF	TGTGCCTGGAGTCAAACTAGCGGGAGCACAGATACGCAGTATTTT
-	TRBJ1-1	TRBD1	TRBV10-3	14	CAISSNRGGTEAFF	TGTGCCATCAGCTCGAACAGGGGTGGAACTGAAGCTTTCTTT
-	TRBJ2-3	TRBD2	TRBV15	18	CATDRGLAGGEGTDTQYF	TGTGCCACCGATAGAGGGCTAGCGGGAGGGGAGGGCACAGATACGCAGTATTTT
-	TRBJ2-1	TRBD1	TRBV6-1	14	CASSDRAATDEQFF	TGTGCCAGCAGCGACAGGGCAGCTACCGATGAGCAGTTCTTC
-	TRBJ2-5	-	TRBV6-7	16	CASSYLELSPRETQYF	TGTGCCAGCAGTTACCTCGAATTATCTCCCAGAGAGACCCAGTACTTC
once	TRBJ2-1	TRBD2	TRBV4-1	15	CASSQDTGRASEQFF	TGCGCCAGCAGCCAAGATACCGGGAGGGCCAGTGAGCAGTTCTTC
-	TRBJ1-4	-	TRBV29-1	13	CSVGGATNEKLFF	TGCAGCGTTGGGGGAGCAACTAATGAAAAACTGTTTTTT
-	TRBJ2-7	TRBD2	TRBV5-1	13	CASMRESHYEQYF	TGCGCCAGCATGCGGGAGTCCCATTACGAGCAGTACTTC
-	TRBJ1-3	-	TRBV5-1	15	CASSLGPSNGNTIYF	TGCGCCAGCAGCTTGGGGCCCTCCAATGGAAACACCATATATTTT
-	TRBJ2-1	-	TRBV5-4	15	CASRRGGGPGNEQFF	TGTGCCAGCAGGCGCGGAGGAGGGCCGGGGAATGAGCAGTTCTTC
-	TRBJ2-1	TRBD2	TRBV5-1	15	CASSLEGLAGEKQFF	TGCGCCAGCAGCTTGGAGGGACTAGCGGGAGAAAAGCAGTTCTTC
-	TRBJ2-3	TRBD2	TRBV27	15	CASSSPGGPSDTQYF	TGTGCCAGCAGTTCCCCGGGAGGGCCCTCGGATACGCAGTATTTT
-	TRBJ2-1	-	TRBV5-1	13	CASSPSPRNEQFF	TGCGCCAGCAGCCCGAGCCCCAGGAATGAGCAGTTCTTC
-	TRBJ2-1	TRBD2	TRBV14	15	CASSQVSGRTNEQFF	TGTGCCAGCAGCCAAGTAAGCGGGAGAACCAATGAGCAGTTCTTC
-	TRBJ2-3	TRBD2	TRBV28	16	CASSSSGEGYTDTQYF	TGTGCCAGCAGCTCTAGCGGAGAAGGGTACACAGATACGCAGTATTTT
-	TRBJ2-6	TRBD1	TRBV19	17	CASTSGQGGPGANVLTF	TGTGCCAGTACCTCCGGACAGGGAGGACCTGGGGCCAACGTCCTGACTTTC
-	TRBJ2-7	-	TRBV6-1	14	CASSRTGGPYEQYF	TGTGCCAGCAGTAGGACTGGCGGCCCCTACGAGCAGTACTTC
-	TRBJ2-7	TRBD1	TRBV7-9	16	CASSPSPGQGVIEQYF	TGTGCCAGCAGCCCCTCCCCGGGACAGGGAGTTATCGAGCAGTACTTC
-	TRBJ2-3	-	TRBV4-1	14	CASSHLLREDTQYF	TGCGCCAGCAGCCACCTTTTGCGGGAAGATACGCAGTATTTT
-	TRBJ1-5	-	TRBV5-4	13	CASSRDRGQPQHF	TGTGCCAGCAGCCGGGATCGGGGGCAGCCCCAGCATTTT
once	TRBJ2-1	TRBD1	TRBV27	15	CASSPSGTGVNEQFF	TGTGCCAGCAGTCCCTCCGGGACAGGGGTCAATGAGCAGTTCTTC
-	TRBJ2-1	-	TRBV11-3	16	CASSSVPRDSRNEQFF	TGTGCCAGCAGCTCTGTCCCCCGGGACTCACGAAATGAGCAGTTCTTC
-	TRBJ2-5	TRBD2	TRBV5-4	16	CASSFGLAGDQETQYF	TGTGCCAGCAGCTTCGGACTAGCGGGAGACCAAGAGACCCAGTACTTC
-	TRBJ2-5	-	TRBV30	13	CAWSGSIGETQYF	TGTGCCTGGAGTGGGAGCATCGGAGAGACCCAGTACTTC
-	TRBJ2-5	TRBD2	TRBV14	17	CASSKRRGGSGQETQYF	TGTGCCAGCAGCAAGAGACGGGGCGGGAGTGGGCAAGAGACCCAGTACTTC
-	TRBJ2-7	-	TRBV7-2	12	CASSFRAYEQYF	TGTGCCAGCAGCTTTCGAGCCTACGAGCAGTACTTC